Listed below are T cell receptor beta chains from one sample, sequenced in a study of CD8 T cells in Susac syndrome. MiXCR was run by TCRdb on the immunoSEQ multiplex PCR reads, yielding one entry per CDR3 protein. There are some 300,000 distinct CDR3 sequences in the sample; 75% to 85% occur only once, and around 0.21% lies in the top ten. Source material: CD8+ T cells from PBMCs. Receptors originate from a human donor with multiple sclerosis. Both conserved end residues are part of each CDR3. A D gene is named only where the DNA matches it firmly. Only part of the rows carry a size: once, few, many, or a class if the clone is expanded.

>TRBJ2-1|TRBD1|TRBV14|-
TGTGCCAGCAGACCCCTGGGACCGGGACAGGGGGATGAGGAGCAGTTCTTC
CASRPLGPGQGDEEQFF
>TRBJ2-3|-|TRBV6-1|-
TGTGCCAGCAGTCCCGACCCGTATTCTAGCACAGATACGCAGTATTTT
CASSPDPYSSTDTQYF
>TRBJ2-7|TRBD2|TRBV6-5|-
TGTGCCAGCAGCTCCACTAGCGCCTACTCCTACGAGCAGTACTTC
CASSSTSAYSYEQYF
>TRBJ2-7|TRBD1|TRBV27|few
TGTGCCAGCAGTTGGGACAGGGCCTACGAGCAGTACTTC
CASSWDRAYEQYF
>TRBJ2-3|-|TRBV19|-
TGTGCCAGTAGCTCACCGGTTATCGCGTTCAGGCAATTCACAGATACGCAGTATTTT
CASSSPVIAFRQFTDTQYF
>TRBJ2-7|TRBD2|TRBV7-9|-
TGTGCCAGCAGCGCAACTAGCGGCGATTCCCCAACAAATTTCTACGAGCAGTACTTC
CASSATSGDSPTNFYEQYF
>TRBJ2-7|-|TRBV2|-
TGTGCCAGCAGTCCAGGGTACTCCTACGAGCAGTACTTC
CASSPGYSYEQYF
>TRBJ2-1|-|TRBV28|-
TGTGCCAGCAGACACCTCCCCGTAACGGGACCAACCCACAATGAGCAGTTCTTC
CASRHLPVTGPTHNEQFF
>TRBJ2-4|-|TRBV5-4|-
TGTGCCAGCAGCTTGGACAGGGGAGGACAGTACTTC
CASSLDRGGQYF
>TRBJ1-2|-|TRBV3-1|-
TGTGCCAGCAGCCAAGCGGCAGGGGTAGGGGATGGCTACACCTTC
CASSQAAGVGDGYTF
>TRBJ2-7|TRBD2|TRBV4-3|-
TGCGCCAGCAGCCAAGAGAGAGCGGGACTTATGTACGAGCAGTACTTC
CASSQERAGLMYEQYF
>TRBJ1-1|-|TRBV6-5|few
TGTGCCAGCAGTGCGAACACTGAAGCTTTCTTT
CASSANTEAFF
>TRBJ2-5|-|TRBV24-1|-
TGTGCCACCAGTGACCCGCCTCGGACGGTCCAGTCGATAGAGACCCAGTACTTC
CATSDPPRTVQSIETQYF
>TRBJ2-1|-|TRBV4-1|-
TGCGCCAGCAGCCAACCAAGGGAAGGGTTTGGGCAGTTCTTC
CASSQPREGFGQFF
>TRBJ1-4|-|TRBV4-1|-
TGCGCCAGCAGCCCCGGGAAGGGTGCAACTAATGAAAAACTGTTTTTT
CASSPGKGATNEKLFF
>TRBJ2-1|TRBD2|TRBV20-1|-
TGCAGTGCTAGAGGGACTAGCGGGCCGTACAATGAGCAGTTCTTC
CSARGTSGPYNEQFF
>TRBJ2-1|TRBD2|TRBV15|-
TGTGCCACCAGCAGAGAGCTAGCGGGAGGAGCGCATGAGCAGTTCTTC
CATSRELAGGAHEQFF
>TRBJ1-3|-|TRBV7-9|once
TGTGCCAGCAGCTTCGGGCCGCCTGAAAACACCATATATTTT
CASSFGPPENTIYF
>TRBJ2-7|TRBD2|TRBV20-1|-
TGCAGTGCTAGGGGGACTAGCGGCATTTCCTACGAGCAGTACTTC
CSARGTSGISYEQYF
>TRBJ2-2|TRBD1|TRBV12-3/TRBV12-4|-
TGTGCCAGCAGTTTAGCTGGGACAGGAGGAGCCGGGGAGCTGTTTTTT
CASSLAGTGGAGELFF
>TRBJ2-5|-|TRBV28|-
TGTGCCAGCAGTTTAAGGTTACAAGAGACCCAGTACTTC
CASSLRLQETQYF
>TRBJ1-2|TRBD1|TRBV11-2|-
TGTGCCAGCATGGAGGGGGCCTTAGGCTATGGCTACACCTTC
CASMEGALGYGYTF
>TRBJ2-5|TRBD2|TRBV12-3/TRBV12-4|once
TGTGCCAGCACTTCAGAGGGCGGGAGGCAAGAGACCCAGTACTTC
CASTSEGGRQETQYF
>TRBJ2-4|TRBD2|TRBV5-4|-
TGTGCCAGCAGCTTGGGGGCTAGCGGGAAAAACATTCAGTACTTC
CASSLGASGKNIQYF
>TRBJ2-3|TRBD2|TRBV6-2/TRBV6-3|-
TGTGCCAGCAGCCCACAGACTAGCGGGGTTAGCACAGATACGCAGTATTTT
CASSPQTSGVSTDTQYF
>TRBJ1-1|-|TRBV2|-
TGTGCCAGCAGTGGCGGTGCAGGGGAAGCTTTCTTT
CASSGGAGEAFF